The present entry profiles one T cell receptor (beta chain) with its context. This sample stems from a study of blood T cell repertoires in COVID-19. Germline CDR1 KGHSH, CDR2 LQKENI. There are 15 residues in the CDR3. With 3 bases removed from V and 8 bases from J, the gap between germline ends came to 17 bases. Method: immunoSEQ multiplex PCR; TCRdb's copy keeps in-frame clones and lacks some. The data contain roughly 40,000 clones, around 94% of them singletons. The sequence came from a man aged 50 or older with active COVID-19. Sequenced material: peripheral blood. This chain uses TRBV18 with TRBJ2-1; the D gene is possibly TRBD2 (6 bases). CDR3 in amino acids: CASSPQVLAWDEQFF. In nucleotides, the CDR3 is TGTGCCAGCTCACCCCAGGTGCTAGCGTGGGATGAGCAGTTCTTC.